The present entry profiles one TCR beta chain with its context. Germline CDR1 SGHTA, CDR2 FQGTGA. This CDR3 spans 14 amino acids. V shed 5 bases and J 6 bases; nucleotides not matched to a gene: 4. The sample originates from a study of blood T cells in healthy people across ages. Primed by a sample-barcoded 5' primer and a J-beta primer mix, a second PCR proceeded for about 7 to 11 cycles. TCRdb re-called the 5' RACE reads through MiXCR, storing one row per CDR3 protein. The sample shows roughly 800,000 distinct CDR3 sequences, more than 20% of them seen only once. These data also featured in a second study, about T cells of mothers and their children.

The origin of this receptor is a boy between 10 and 17 years old in good health. The chain joins TRBV7-3 to TRBJ2-3; 11 nucleotides agree with TRBD1. The specimen was blood. The CDR3 reads CASSLDRGQDTQYF. CDR3 in DNA: TGTGCCAGCAGCCTGGACAGGGGGCAGGATACGCAGTATTTT.